In this sample, the clone carrying this T cell receptor (beta chain) turned up many times. Original processing methods: Amplification from reference gene primers served as the basis for estimated nucleated cell counts. TCRdb's copy holds only in-frame clones and misses some; the assay was immunoSEQ multiplex PCR. D and trimming were read from the DNA, whereas the V and J calls and clone size are those reported in that table. The sample carries about 210,000 clones, roughly nine tenths recorded once. Germline V gene data show CDR1 as MDHEN and CDR2 as SYDVKM. The CDR3 sequence is 17 residues long. The trim removed 1 base at V and 2 bases at J, leaving 7 bases unmatched. This record comes from a study of blood T cell repertoires in COVID-19. Study context: Italy, Spain and the United States were the sources of the convalescent and acute COVID-19 samples. PBMCs, B-cell-depleted T cells, or T cells provided the cDNA or gDNA that made up the material.

Sequenced sample: peripheral blood. This rearrangement joins TRBV28 to TRBJ1-5; 8 nucleotides line up with TRBD1. The TCR originated in a man aged 35 to 55 with acute or convalescent COVID-19. This CDR3 is CASSLSPQTGGNQPQHF. The CDR3 DNA is TGTGCCAGCAGTTTATCCCCCCAGACAGGGGGCAATCAGCCCCAGCATTTT.